A selection of T cell receptor beta chains follows, all from one sample in a study of cytomegalovirus exposure and HLA in healthy donors. TCRdb's copy holds only in-frame clones and misses some; the assay was immunoSEQ multiplex PCR. Of more than 95,000 clones in the sample, 50% to 65% were seen once. Sequenced material: PBMCs. The receptor set was obtained from a woman aged 40 to 49 in good health and CMV-seropositive. Both conserved end residues are part of each CDR3. The D gene is left open where the match is weak.

v_gene	d_gene	CDR3aa
TRBV19	TRBD1	CASSPSGQVYEKLFF
TRBV19	NA	CASSIVPGQMNTEAFF
TRBV7-9	NA	CASSLSDRNTEAFF
TRBV30	TRBD2	CAWNTGGTSRDEQFF
TRBV6-1	NA	CASRIAGTPSAGYF
TRBV6-5	TRBD2	CATKELAGGPDTQYF
TRBV9	TRBD1	CASSVYASPGQTNTEAFF
TRBV4-1	NA	CASSRGGSVNEQYF
TRBV9	NA	CASSVYFWRNTEAFF
TRBV30	NA	CAWMTTADGGSLLYGYTF
TRBV7-2	NA	CASSLAGGQTQYF
TRBV2	NA	CASRSGGYEQYF
TRBV15	NA	CATQSTVLETQYF
TRBV7-2	NA	CASSLGPSYEQYF
TRBV27	TRBD1	CASSFLRTGVSTDTQYF
TRBV5-1	NA	CASSLDTADEKLFF
TRBV30	TRBD1	CAWGGQGLGEKLFF
TRBV6-6	TRBD1	CASMGTDYSNQPQHF
TRBV27	NA	CASSPDALVASTDTQYF
TRBV10-3	TRBD1	CAINALTGAAGELFF
TRBV9	TRBD2	CASSGPGTSGKETQYF
TRBV12-1	NA	CASMLGALPGELFF
TRBV29-1	NA	CSVFGTEAFF